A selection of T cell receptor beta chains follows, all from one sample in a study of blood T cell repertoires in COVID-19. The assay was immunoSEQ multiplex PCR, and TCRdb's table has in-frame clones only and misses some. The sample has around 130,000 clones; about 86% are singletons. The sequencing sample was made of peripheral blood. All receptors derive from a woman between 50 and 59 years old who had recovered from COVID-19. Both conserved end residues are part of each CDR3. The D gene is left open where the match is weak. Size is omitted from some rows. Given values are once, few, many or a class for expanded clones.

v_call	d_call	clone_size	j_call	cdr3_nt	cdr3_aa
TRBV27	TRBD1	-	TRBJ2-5	TGTGCCAGCAGCCTTAGGGGGCGCGAAGAGACCCAGTACTTC	CASSLRGREETQYF
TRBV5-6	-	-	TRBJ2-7	TGTGCCAGCAATCTCAGGGATAGCTACGAGCAGTACTTC	CASNLRDSYEQYF
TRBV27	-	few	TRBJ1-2	TGTGCCAGCACTTTAAAGGGCGGGACTAACTATGGCTACACCTTC	CASTLKGGTNYGYTF
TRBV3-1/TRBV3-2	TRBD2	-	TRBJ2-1	TGTGCCAGCAGCCAAGAGGGGACTAGCGTCTTTGAGCAGTTCTTC	CASSQEGTSVFEQFF
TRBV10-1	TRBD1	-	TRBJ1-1	TGCGCCAGCAGCGCGGGACAGCTCCATCGGGCTCACACTGAAGCTTTCTTT	CASSAGQLHRAHTEAFF
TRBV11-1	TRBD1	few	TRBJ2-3	TGTGCCAGCAGCTTAATCGTCAGGGGGACAGATACGCAGTATTTT	CASSLIVRGTDTQYF
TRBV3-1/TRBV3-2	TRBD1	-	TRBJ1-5	TGTGCCAGCAGCCGAAAAGGGGGCGCGGATCAGCCCCAGCATTTT	CASSRKGGADQPQHF
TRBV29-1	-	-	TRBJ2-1	TGCAGCGTCGCCCAGTTAGAGCAGTTCTTC	CSVAQLEQFF
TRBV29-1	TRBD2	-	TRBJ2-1	TGCAGCGTTGGGGCGCGGACTAGCGCCTTTCCCTACAATGAGCAGTTCTTC	CSVGARTSAFPYNEQFF
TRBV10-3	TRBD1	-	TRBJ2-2	TGTGCCATCAGAGGGACAGGGAGAGGCCCGAACACCGGGGAGCTGTTTTTT	CAIRGTGRGPNTGELFF
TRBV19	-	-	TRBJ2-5	TGTGCCAGTAGTATAAGGAGGGGCGGAGAGACCCAGTACTTC	CASSIRRGGETQYF
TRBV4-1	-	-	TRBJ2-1	TGCGCCAGCAGACGACAGTCATCTTTCGGTGTCGGTGAGCAGTTCTTC	CASRRQSSFGVGEQFF
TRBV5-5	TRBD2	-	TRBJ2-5	TGTGCCAGCAGCTCCGGGACTAGCGGTATATTCCAAGAGACCCAGTACTTC	CASSSGTSGIFQETQYF
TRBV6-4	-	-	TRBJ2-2	TGTGCCAGCAGTGACTCCCAAGACTTGGGGGAGCTGTTTTTT	CASSDSQDLGELFF
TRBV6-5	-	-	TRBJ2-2	TGTGCCAGCAGCCGAAACAGGGATACCGGGGAGCTGTTTTTT	CASSRNRDTGELFF
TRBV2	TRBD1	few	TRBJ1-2	TGTGCCAGCAGGGAACGAGGACAGGCTGGAAACTATGGCTACACCTTC	CASRERGQAGNYGYTF
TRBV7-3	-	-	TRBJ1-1	TGTGCCAGCAGCTTCCAGGGCAGGAGCCACATGAACACTGAAGCTTTCTTT	CASSFQGRSHMNTEAFF
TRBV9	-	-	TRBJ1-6	TGTGCCAGCAGCGTAGCTACTGGGTCGGGTTCACCCCTCCACTTT	CASSVATGSGSPLHF
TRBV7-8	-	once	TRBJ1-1	TGTGCCAGCGGGCAAACAGGGACGATTCGAGCTTTCTTT	CASGQTGTIRAFF
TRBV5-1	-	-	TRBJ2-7	TGCGCCAGCAGCTTGGATACCTACGAGCAGTACTTC	CASSLDTYEQYF
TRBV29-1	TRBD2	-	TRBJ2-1	TGCAGCGTTGATGCTAGAGGACTAGCGGGGGGGCTATCCTACAATGAGCAGTTCTTC	CSVDARGLAGGLSYNEQFF
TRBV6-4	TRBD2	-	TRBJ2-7	TGTGCCAGCAGTGGGGAAGCGGGAGTAACCTACGAGCAGTACTTC	CASSGEAGVTYEQYF
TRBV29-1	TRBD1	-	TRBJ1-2	TGCAGCGTGGAGGGACAGTTTTTAGGTGGCTACACCTTC	CSVEGQFLGGYTF
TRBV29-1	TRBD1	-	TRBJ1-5	TGCAGTTGTTCCTCCGGGACAGGGGCCCCTCAGCCCCAGCATTTT	CSCSSGTGAPQPQHF
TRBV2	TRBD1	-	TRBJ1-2	TGTGCCAGCAGCTCCGAGCAGGGGGCAGGTGGCTACACCTTC	CASSSEQGAGGYTF
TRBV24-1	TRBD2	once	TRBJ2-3	TGTGCCACCAGTGATGGAGGGACTAGCGGGGTCGGCACAGATACGCAGTATTTT	CATSDGGTSGVGTDTQYF
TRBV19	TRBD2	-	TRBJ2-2	TGTGCCAGTAGTCGGCTAGCGGGAGGAGCGAACACCGGGGAGCTGTTTTTT	CASSRLAGGANTGELFF
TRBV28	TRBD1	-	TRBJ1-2	TGTGCCAGCAGTAGCCGGGACAGTAACTATGGCTACACCTTC	CASSSRDSNYGYTF
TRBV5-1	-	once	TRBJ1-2	TGCGCCAGCAGCTTGGACATCCCGACAAGTACTAACTATGGCTACACCTTC	CASSLDIPTSTNYGYTF
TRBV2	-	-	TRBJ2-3	TGTGCCAGCAGCGACACCTTTAGCACAGATACGCAGTATTTT	CASSDTFSTDTQYF
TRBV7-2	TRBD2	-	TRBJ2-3	TGTGCCAGCAGCTTAGGGACTAGCGGGAGCGGGACAGATACGCAGTATTTT	CASSLGTSGSGTDTQYF
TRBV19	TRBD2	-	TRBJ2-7	TGTGCCAGTAGACCCCATAGCGGGAGGATCAACGAGCAGTACTTC	CASRPHSGRINEQYF
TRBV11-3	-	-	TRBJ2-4	TGTGCCAGCAGCTCCAGGTCACGAGACAAAAACATTCAGTACTTC	CASSSRSRDKNIQYF
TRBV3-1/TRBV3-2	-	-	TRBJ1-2	TGTGCCAGCAGCCAATTGCAGGGTCATGGCTACACCTTC	CASSQLQGHGYTF
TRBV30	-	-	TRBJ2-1	TGTGCCTGGAGTGTACTTTCGGAGTCCAATGAGCAGTTCTTC	CAWSVLSESNEQFF
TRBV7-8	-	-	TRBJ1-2	TGTGCCAGCAGCTTAGTTTCCAGCTATGGCTACACCTTC	CASSLVSSYGYTF
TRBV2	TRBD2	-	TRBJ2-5	TGTGCCAGCACCGCTAGCGGGGGAAAGACCCAGTACTTC	CASTASGGKTQYF
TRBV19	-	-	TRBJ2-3	TGTGCCAGTAGGAGAGTTGGACAGCGAAGCACAGATACGCAGTATTTT	CASRRVGQRSTDTQYF
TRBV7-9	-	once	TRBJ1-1	TGTGCCAGCAGCTTAGGGGCAGAGTACATGAACACTGAAGCTTTCTTT	CASSLGAEYMNTEAFF
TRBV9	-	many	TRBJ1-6	TGTGCCAGCAGCGTAGAGATGGCCGGGGGTTCACCCCTCCACTTT	CASSVEMAGGSPLHF
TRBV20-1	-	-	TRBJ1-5	TGCAGTGCTAGTGTGAACATCAATCAGCCCCAGCATTTT	CSASVNINQPQHF
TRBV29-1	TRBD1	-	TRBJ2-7	TGCAGCGTGGGGACAGGGCTGGACTACGAGCAGTACTTC	CSVGTGLDYEQYF
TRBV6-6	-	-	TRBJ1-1	TGTGCCAGCAGAACGGGAGCTAACACTGAAGCTTTCTTT	CASRTGANTEAFF
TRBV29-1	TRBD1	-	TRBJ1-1	TGCAGCGGAAGTAACAGGGGTTGGAACACTGAAGCTTTCTTT	CSGSNRGWNTEAFF
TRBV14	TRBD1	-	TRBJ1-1	TGTGCCAGCAGCCAATTGGGACGGGACAGGGACACTGAAGCTTTCTTT	CASSQLGRDRDTEAFF
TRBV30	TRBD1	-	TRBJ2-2	TGTGCCGGACGACAGGGGGTGAACGCCGGGGAGCTGTTTTTT	CAGRQGVNAGELFF
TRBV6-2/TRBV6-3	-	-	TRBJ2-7	TGTGCCAGCAGTCCAGCGGTTTCCAGGACAGCAGCCTACGAGCAGTACTTC	CASSPAVSRTAAYEQYF